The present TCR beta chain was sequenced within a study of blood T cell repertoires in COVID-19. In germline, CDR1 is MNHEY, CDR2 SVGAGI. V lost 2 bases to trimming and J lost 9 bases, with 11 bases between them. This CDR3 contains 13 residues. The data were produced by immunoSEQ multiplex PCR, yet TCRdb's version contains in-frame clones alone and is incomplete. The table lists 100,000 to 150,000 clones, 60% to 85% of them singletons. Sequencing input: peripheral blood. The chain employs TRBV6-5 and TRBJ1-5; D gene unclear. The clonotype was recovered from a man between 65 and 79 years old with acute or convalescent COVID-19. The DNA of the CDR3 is TGTGCCAGCAGTTACGGACTCGAAGGGCCCCAGCATTTT. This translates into CASSYGLEGPQHF.